These T cell receptor beta chains were read from a single sample in a study of cytomegalovirus exposure and HLA in healthy donors. The data were produced by immunoSEQ multiplex PCR, yet TCRdb's version contains in-frame clones alone and is incomplete. This listing includes about 140,000 clones. Sequenced: PBMCs. The receptors originated from a man between 40 and 49 years old in good health and CMV-seronegative. The CDR3 runs from the conserved cysteine through the conserved F or W. Each record gives: J gene, V gene, D gene, CDR3 protein, CDR3 DNA. The D gene is left open where the match is weak.

TRBJ1-2,TRBV5-6,NA,CASRGGGTYGYTF,TGTGCCAGCAGGGGCGGAGGGACCTATGGCTACACCTTC
TRBJ1-6,TRBV7-2,TRBD1,CASSLGQSLIPYNSPLHF,TGTGCCAGCAGCCTGGGACAGTCACTTATTCCCTATAATTCACCCCTCCACTTT
TRBJ2-3,TRBV5-1,TRBD2,CASSLRPLAGGSTDTQYF,TGCGCCAGCAGCTTGCGACCACTAGCGGGGGGTAGCACAGATACGCAGTATTTT
TRBJ2-7,TRBV7-9,NA,CASSLAAAYEQYF,TGTGCCAGCAGCTTAGCGGCTGCCTACGAGCAGTACTTC
TRBJ2-7,TRBV2,TRBD1,CASRDRGQWEQYF,TGTGCCAGCAGGGACAGGGGGCAGTGGGAGCAGTACTTC
TRBJ2-7,TRBV28,NA,CASIDNAYEQYF,TGTGCCAGCATCGACAATGCCTACGAGCAGTACTTC
TRBJ1-6,TRBV19,NA,CASSIGIGDSPLHF,TGTGCCAGTAGTATAGGGATCGGGGATTCACCCCTCCACTTT
TRBJ2-2,TRBV2,TRBD2,CASSGSSGGITGELFF,TGTGCCAGCAGTGGGTCTAGCGGGGGGATAACCGGGGAGCTGTTTTTT
TRBJ2-7,TRBV29-1,NA,CSVEDGRPEQYF,TGCAGCGTTGAAGATGGCAGGCCTGAGCAGTACTTC
TRBJ2-3,TRBV5-1,TRBD2,CASSLRTSGGTDTQYF,TGCGCCAGCAGCCTTCGGACTAGCGGGGGTACAGATACGCAGTATTTT